These 10 T cell receptor beta chains share one sample of origin, sequenced in a study of T cells in Graves' hyperthyroidism and ophthalmopathy. Researchers amplified the TCR beta CDR3 regions from RNA transcripts. Primed by the HTBI set, a first-round RT-PCR was run on the TCR CDR3. TCRdb re-analysed the multiplex PCR reads in MiXCR, keeping a single row per CDR3 protein. This table has 480,000 or so distinct CDR3 sequences, approximately 49% appearing once. The specimen sequenced was peripheral blood or thyroid tissue (not recorded which). These receptors were collected from an adult woman with Graves' disease, either hyperthyroidism or ophthalmopathy (not recorded which).

This clonotype appeared many times. The chain uses TRBV15 and TRBJ1-6, with D possibly TRBD1 on 5 matching bases. CDR3 size: 15 residues. Germline CDR1 LNHNV, CDR2 YYDKDF (reference sequence). V lost 3 bases and J lost 8, with 14 bases in between. The CDR3 loop is CATSSRGRDDSPLHF. The CDR3 coding sequence is TGTGCCACCAGCAGCCGGGGCAGGGACGATTCACCCCTCCACTTT.

This clonotype turned up a few times. This chain's CDR3 is CASSLMGAGQPQHF. Here the CDR3 DNA reads TGCGCCAGCAGCTTGATGGGGGCAGGACAGCCCCAGCATTTT. The rearrangement joins TRBV5-1 to TRBJ1-5, with D tentatively TRBD1 (6 bases). V was pared by 1 base and J by 7 bases, with 12 bases between. CDR3 size: 14 residues. CDR1 and CDR2 from the germline V gene are SGHRS and YFSETQ.

This clonotype was counted many times. This chain connects TRBV10-3 to TRBJ2-5; perhaps D is TRBD1 or TRBD2 (5 bases each). This CDR3 spans 13 amino acids. Germline loops: CDR1 ENHRY, CDR2 SYGVKD. Trimming cost V 6 bases and J 3 bases, with 11 bases left between them. This chain's CDR3 is CAIRTGTEETQYF. As DNA, the CDR3 is TGTGCCATCAGGACCGGGACCGAAGAGACCCAGTACTTC.

This clonotype was found a few times. This sequence joins TRBV28 and TRBJ1-1, with D hard to call. The CDR3 contains 12 residues. Germline loops: CDR1 MDHEN, CDR2 SYDVKM. Deletions cut 6 bases from V and 8 bases from J, with 13 bases between. DNA of the CDR3: TGTGCCAGCAGCTCCACCGAGCCCGAAGCTTTCTTT. It encodes CASSSTEPEAFF.

Comment on this clonotype: This sequence may be a read error, since a much larger clone differs from it by one base. The chain employs TRBV11-2 and TRBJ2-7; 9 bases are a match to TRBD2. The CDR3 has 15 residues. Germline V lookup: CDR1 SGHAT, CDR2 FQNNGV. As DNA, the CDR3 is TGTGCCAACAGCTTATCGTTCCTAGCGGGATACGAGCAGTACTTC. Amino acids: CANSLSFLAGYEQYF.

V gene TRBV7-9 combines with J gene TRBJ2-7; D unresolved. Germline V gives CDR1 SEHNR, CDR2 FQNEAQ (reference sequence). The V and J ends lost 0 bases and 3 bases respectively, with 6 bases between them. This CDR3 contains 13 residues. CDR3 DNA: TGTGCCAGCAGCTTAGCGAAGGACTACGAGCAGTACTTC. Amino acid sequence: CASSLAKDYEQYF.

The chain employs TRBV29-1 and TRBJ2-1; the D is unclear. CDR3 length: 14 residues. Trimming pared 7 bases from V and 1 base from J, leaving 14 bases between. In germline, CDR1 is SQVTM, CDR2 ANQGSEA. Here the CDR3 reads CSDRQTASYNEQFF. Here the CDR3 DNA reads TGCAGCGACCGACAAACCGCGTCCTACAATGAGCAGTTCTTC.

The chain carries TRBV6-5 and TRBJ2-7, with no clear D. V lost 5 bases, J lost 7 bases, and 12 bases lay in between. Per the germline V gene, CDR1 is MNHEY and CDR2 is SVGAGI. The CDR3 is 12 residues long. The CDR3 protein is CASSPRWSEQYF. The CDR3 DNA sequence: TGTGCCAGCAGTCCCCGGTGGAGTGAGCAGTACTTC.

This clonotype was found a few times. V and J are TRBV15 and TRBJ2-1, with 11 bases lining up with TRBD2. This CDR3 contains 13 residues. The V gene end was trimmed by 8 bases and the J gene end by 5 bases; junction bases not matched to a gene: 2. Germline CDR1 is LNHNV and CDR2 is YYDKDF (reference sequence). This chain's CDR3 is CATGTSGHNEQFF. CDR3 coding DNA: TGTGCCACCGGGACTAGCGGCCACAATGAGCAGTTCTTC.

As regards this clonotype: The junction shows a germline mismatch at one end, possibly a read error. The rearrangement uses TRBV13 and TRBJ2-2, with D tentatively TRBD2 (5 bases). The length of the CDR3 is 14 residues. CDR1 is PRHDT, CDR2 FYEKMQ, per germline (reference sequence). In DNA form, the CDR3 reads TGTGCCAGCAGTGGACTTGAGACGACCGGGGAGCTGCTTTTT. Its protein is CASSGLETTGELLF. Full variable domain (rest looked up from reference TRBV13 and TRBJ2-2): AAGVIQSPRHLIKEKRETATLKCYPIPRHDTVYWYQQGPGQDPQFLISFYEKMQSDKGSIPDRFSAQQFSDYHSELNMSSLELGDSALYFCASSGLETTGELLFGEGSRLTVL.